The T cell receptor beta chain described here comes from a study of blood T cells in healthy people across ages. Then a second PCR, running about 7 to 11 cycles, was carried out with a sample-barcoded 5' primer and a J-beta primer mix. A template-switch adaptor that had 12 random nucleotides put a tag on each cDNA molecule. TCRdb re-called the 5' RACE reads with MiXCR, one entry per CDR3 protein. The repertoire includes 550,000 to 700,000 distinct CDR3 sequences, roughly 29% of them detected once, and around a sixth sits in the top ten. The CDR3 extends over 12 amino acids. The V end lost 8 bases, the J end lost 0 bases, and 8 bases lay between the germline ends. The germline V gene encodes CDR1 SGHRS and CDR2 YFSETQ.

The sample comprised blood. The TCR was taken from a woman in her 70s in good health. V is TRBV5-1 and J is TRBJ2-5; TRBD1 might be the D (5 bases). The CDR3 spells CASSTDQETQYF. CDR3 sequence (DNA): TGCGCCAGTTCGACAGACCAAGAGACCCAGTACTTC.